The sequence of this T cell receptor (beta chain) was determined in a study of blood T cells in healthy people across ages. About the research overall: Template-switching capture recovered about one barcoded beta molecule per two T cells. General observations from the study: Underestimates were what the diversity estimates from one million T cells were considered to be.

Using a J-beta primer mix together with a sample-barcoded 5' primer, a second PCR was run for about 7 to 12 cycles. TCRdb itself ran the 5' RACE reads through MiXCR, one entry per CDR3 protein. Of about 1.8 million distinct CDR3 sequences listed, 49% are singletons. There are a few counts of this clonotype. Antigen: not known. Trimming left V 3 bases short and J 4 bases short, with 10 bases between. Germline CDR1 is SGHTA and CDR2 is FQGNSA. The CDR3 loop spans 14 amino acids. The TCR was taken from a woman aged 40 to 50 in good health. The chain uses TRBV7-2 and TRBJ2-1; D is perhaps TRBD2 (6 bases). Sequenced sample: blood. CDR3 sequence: CASSLGLEYNEQFF. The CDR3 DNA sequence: TGTGCCAGCAGCTTGGGACTGGAATACAATGAGCAGTTCTTC.